The next 20 T cell receptor beta chains were all read from a single sample in a study of regulatory T cells in long-lasting Graves disease. According to the study, TCR beta libraries were built with iRepertoire HTBI primers and CDR3-region Arm-PCR. TCRdb analysed the multiplex PCR reads with MiXCR anew, one entry per CDR3 protein. The table records around 480,000 distinct CDR3 sequences, about 15% of them present only once. The sample's time point: newly diagnosed GD, antithyroid drugs for less than 3 months. The TCR library was made from RNA that had been extracted from PBMCs in TRIzol. These same records also appear under a second study, on T cells in Graves' hyperthyroidism and ophthalmopathy.

This material consisted of peripheral blood mononuclear cells (PBMCs), taken at new diagnosis, from a patient treated with antithyroid drugs. The source is a woman aged 40-65 years with Graves disease.

Ten or more counts support this clonotype. J is TRBJ1-2 and V is TRBV11-2; D might be TRBD1 (6 bases). The CDR3 consists of 14 residues. CDR1 is SGHAT, CDR2 FQNNGV, per germline. V shed 3 bases and J shed 5 bases, with 13 bases lying between them. Here the CDR3 DNA reads TGTGCCAGCAGCTTCGCCGGGACATCATATGGCTACACCTTC. It codes for CASSFAGTSYGYTF.

The sample holds a few counts of this clonotype. V and J are TRBV4-1 and TRBJ2-3, with 9 bases identical to TRBD2. Losses at the gene ends were 1 base for V and 5 bases for J; bases not matched to a gene: 7. The CDR3 has 16 residues. Germline V gene lookup returns CDR1 MGHRA and CDR2 YSYEKL. The CDR3 DNA reads TGCGCCAGCAGCCAAGTTGATAGCGGGGGCTTAGATACGCAGTATTTT. Protein: CASSQVDSGGLDTQYF.

This clonotype was observed a handful of times. This rearrangement joins TRBV9 to TRBJ2-3; TRBD1 matches 8 bases. This CDR3 region has 15 residues. CDR1 is SGDLS and CDR2 is YYNGEE in the germline V gene. V gave up 0 bases and J gave up 5 bases; unmatched junction bases: 5. The CDR3 nucleotides read TGTGCCAGCAGCGTAGTGGCAGGGGGCGGAGATACGCAGTATTTT. Its translation is CASSVVAGGGDTQYF. The variable domain in full, completed from reference TRBV9 and TRBJ2-3, reads DSGVTQTPKHLITATGQRVTLRCSPRSGDLSVYWYQQSLDQGLQFLIQYYNGEERAKGNILERFSAQQFPDLHSELNLSSLELGDSALYFCASSVVAGGGDTQYFGPGTRLTVL.

This clonotype appeared many times. The chain recombines TRBV12-3 or TRBV12-4 with TRBJ1-2; D is unresolved. V was cut by 2 bases and J by 3 bases, with 7 bases left in between. The CDR3 spans 13 residues. CDR3 sequence reads: CASSLWEDYGYTF. The DNA of the CDR3 is TGTGCCAGCAGTTTATGGGAGGACTATGGCTACACCTTC.

This clonotype has at least ten counts. This sequence joins TRBV27 and TRBJ1-1, with a possible D match to TRBD1 (6 bases). The ends were cut back, 3 bases at V and 3 bases at J, with 14 bases in the middle. Germline V lookup: CDR1 MNHEY, CDR2 SMNVEV (reference sequence). The CDR3 spans 15 residues. Here the CDR3 DNA reads TGTGCCAGCAGTTTTTGGGGGGCAGGTGACACTGAAGCTTTCTTT. Amino acid sequence: CASSFWGAGDTEAFF.

This clonotype was seen many times. This sequence joins TRBV18 and TRBJ1-2; 7 nucleotides agree with TRBD1. V lost 3 bases, J lost 3 bases, and 4 bases stayed unmatched. Germline V gene sequence: CDR1 KGHSH, CDR2 LQKENI. The CDR3 loop spans 14 amino acids. CDR3 coding DNA: TGTGCCAGCTCACCGAACAGGGGCGACTATGGCTACACCTTC. Translating gives CASSPNRGDYGYTF.

The sample holds many counts of this clonotype. The CDR3: CATSTGGGATDTQYF. CDR3 sequence (DNA): TGTGCCACCAGCACTGGCGGGGGCGCCACAGATACGCAGTATTTT. The chain employs TRBV15 and TRBJ2-3; D is possibly TRBD2 (7 bases). The CDR3 covers 15 residues. V was clipped by 4 bases and J by 2 bases, with 13 bases between them. The germline gives CDR1 LNHNV, CDR2 YYDKDF (reference sequence).

This clonotype occurred a few times. The rearrangement uses TRBV5-1 and TRBJ1-2; 7 bases match TRBD1. This CDR3 contains 14 residues. Germline V gene data show CDR1 as SGHRS and CDR2 as YFSETQ. V gave up 4 bases and J gave up 6 bases; unmatched junction bases: 9. CDR3 protein: CASSPGTVKHGYTF. The CDR3 bases are TGCGCCAGCAGCCCCGGGACAGTCAAACATGGCTACACCTTC.

The table lists this clonotype with a few counts. The chain joins TRBV28 to TRBJ1-4, with unresolved D. Germline V lookup: CDR1 MDHEN, CDR2 SYDVKM. The V and J ends lost 3 bases and 0 bases respectively, with 8 bases between them. The length of the CDR3 is 15 residues. DNA for the CDR3: TGTGCCAGCAGTTTTTATTGGTCAACTAATGAAAAACTGTTTTTT. Translated, it gives CASSFYWSTNEKLFF.

This clonotype appeared a few times. The V call is TRBV6-1, the J call TRBJ1-5, with TRBD1 matching 7 bases. The CDR3 length is 16 residues. CDR1 and CDR2 from the germline V gene are MNHNS and SASEGT. The V gene end was trimmed by 2 bases and the J gene end by 1 base; junction bases not matched to a gene: 5. This CDR3 reads CASSEIQGLSNQPQHF. Here the CDR3 DNA reads TGTGCCAGCAGTGAAATACAGGGGTTGAGCAATCAGCCCCAGCATTTT.

This clonotype came up many times. This chain's CDR3 is CASVSGRYTDTQYF. CDR3 nucleotides: TGTGCTAGTGTCTCGGGGCGGTACACAGATACGCAGTATTTT. V and J are TRBV12-5 and TRBJ2-3; D assignment may be TRBD1 or TRBD2 (5 bases each). Trimming pared 7 bases from V and 2 bases from J, leaving 13 bases between. The CDR3 runs 14 residues. Per germline, CDR1 LGHNT and CDR2 FRNRAP.

This clonotype has only a few counts. V usage is TRBV9 and J usage is TRBJ2-7; possible D gene TRBD1, 6 bases. The CDR3 spans 14 residues. CDR1 SGDLS and CDR2 YYNGEE come from the germline V gene. The V end was cut by 4 bases, the J end by 3 bases, with 14 bases between. The CDR3 protein is CASSPRTANYEQYF. The CDR3 DNA reads as TGTGCCAGCAGCCCACGGACAGCAAACTACGAGCAGTACTTC.

CDR3 coding DNA: TGTGCCAGCAGAGCAGGGACGGGGACTGAAGCTTTCTTT. It translates to CASRAGTGTEAFF. The chain carries TRBV6-1 and TRBJ1-1, with D possibly matching TRBD1 (5 bases). Between the trimmed V and J ends, which lost 6 bases and 5 bases, there was a span of 13 bases. The CDR3 is 13 residues long. Germline loops: CDR1 MNHNS, CDR2 SASEGT.

The CDR3 DNA is TGTGCCAGCAGTGGGGGCTGGAGGGATCAGCCCCAGCATTTT. It specifies CASSGGWRDQPQHF. J is TRBJ1-5 and V is TRBV2, with D tentatively TRBD1 (5 bases). The germline V gene encodes CDR1 SNHLY and CDR2 FYNNEI. Trimming took 4 bases from V and 5 from J, leaving 12 bases between them. The CDR3 has 14 amino acids.

This chain joins TRBV6-1 and TRBJ1-3; D is ambiguous. Trimming stripped 1 base from V and 7 bases from J, with 17 bases between. Germline V gives CDR1 MNHNS, CDR2 SASEGT. This CDR3 is 16 amino acids long. Here the CDR3 DNA reads TGTGCCAGCAGTGAAGGGCAGTTCAGAATCTGGAACACCATATATTTT. Protein product: CASSEGQFRIWNTIYF.

This clonotype was found many times. The chain is built from TRBV3-1 and TRBJ1-1; no reliable D call. This CDR3 has 14 residues. The germline CDR1 and CDR2 sequences are LGHDT and YNNKEL (reference sequence). With 7 bases removed from V and 3 bases from J, the gap between germline ends came to 15 bases. DNA for the CDR3: TGTGCCAGCACCTACTTTCCTACCGACACTGAAGCTTTCTTT. This gives the protein CASTYFPTDTEAFF.

The rearrangement joins TRBV4-1 to TRBJ1-1; the D gene is possibly TRBD1 (5 bases). The CDR3 has 13 amino acids. V was cut by 1 base and J by 4 bases, with 7 bases left in between. Germline values: CDR1 MGHRA, CDR2 YSYEKL. Here the CDR3 reads CASSQGQITEAFF. The CDR3 DNA follows: TGCGCCAGCAGCCAAGGACAGATCACTGAAGCTTTCTTT.

This clonotype was detected ten times or more. CDR3 sequence reads: CASSQDYMNTEAFF. The DNA for the CDR3 is TGTGCCAGCAGCCAAGACTACATGAACACTGAAGCTTTCTTT. The J gene is TRBJ1-1, the V gene TRBV3-1; D gene unclear. The CDR3 sequence is 14 residues long. Trimming took off 0 bases at V and 0 bases at J, with 5 bases between the two ends. CDR1 is LGHDT and CDR2 is YNNKEL in the germline V gene (reference sequence).

At least ten counts were recorded for this clonotype. V and J are TRBV7-6 and TRBJ2-1; the match to TRBD2 covers 12 bases. After removal of 1 base from V and 4 bases from J, the junction contained 5 bases not matched to a gene. Germline assignment: CDR1 SGHVS and CDR2 FNYEAQ. The CDR3 totals 17 residues. CDR3 region: CASSLEGGLAGYNEQFF. CDR3 bases: TGTGCCAGCAGCTTAGAAGGAGGACTAGCGGGATACAATGAGCAGTTCTTC. Based on the CDR3 plus reference TRBV7-6 and TRBJ2-1, the full variable domain is GAGVSQSPRYKVTKRGQDVALRCDPISGHVSLYWYRQALGQGPEFLTYFNYEAQQDKSGLPNDRFSAERPEGSISTLTIQRTEQRDSAMYRCASSLEGGLAGYNEQFFGPGTRLTVL.

The rearrangement links TRBV5-1 to TRBJ2-3; 11 bases are shared with TRBD1. The ends lost 4 bases at V and 9 bases at J; junction bases unmatched: 13. This CDR3 has 16 residues. The germline V gene has CDR1 SGHRS and CDR2 YFSETQ. The CDR3 DNA sequence: TGCGCCAGCAGCCCAGGATGGACAGGGGGCGTTGACACGCAGTATTTT. Translation gives CASSPGWTGGVDTQYF.